The 8 T cell receptor beta chains below were found in one sample sequenced in a study of OX40 agonist ivuxolimab in advanced cancers. The table came from immunoSEQ multiplex PCR; TCRdb's copy has only in-frame clones and leaves some out. This sample carries tens of thousands of clones, roughly nine tenths of them seen once, and the ten largest clones take under 1.5%. The material was CD4+ or CD8+ T cells sorted from blood, obtained in a trial of the OX40 agonist ivuxolimab. The receptors here all came from an adult with an advanced solid tumor such as melanoma, head and neck, liver or kidney cancer.

This chain links TRBV7-6 with TRBJ2-5, with 10 bases that match TRBD2. The germline V gene has CDR1 SGHVS and CDR2 FNYEAQ. CDR3 length: 15 residues. V dropped 1 base and J dropped 1; count of bases not matched to a gene: 0. CDR3 sequence: CASSLGLAGQETQYF. The CDR3 DNA is TGTGCCAGCAGCTTAGGACTAGCGGGCCAAGAGACCCAGTACTTC.

V gene TRBV28 combines with J gene TRBJ2-2; D remains ambiguous. V was clipped by 6 bases and J by 4 bases, with 12 bases between them. The germline CDR1 and CDR2 sequences are MDHEN and SYDVKM. The CDR3 spans 14 residues. The CDR3 loop reads CASRGSPFTGELFF. The CDR3 nucleotides are TGTGCCAGCAGGGGGTCGCCTTTCACCGGGGAGCTGTTTTTT.

The rearrangement uses TRBV18 and TRBJ1-2, with a possible D match to TRBD1 (5 bases). CDR3 length equals 17 residues. Germline V CDR1 and CDR2: KGHSH, LQKENI. The V end was cut by 3 bases, the J end by 4 bases, with 21 bases between. The CDR3: CASSPRRGEGYSYGYTF. The CDR3 coding sequence is TGTGCCAGCTCACCGCGACGGGGCGAAGGGTATAGCTATGGCTACACCTTC.

About this clone itself: One end of the junction is discordant with germline, which a read error may explain. The rearrangement links TRBV7-7 to TRBJ2-1, with 11 bases matching TRBD2. CDR3 length: 15 residues. Germline loops: CDR1 SSHAT, CDR2 FNYEAQ (reference sequence). CDR3 sequence (DNA): TGTGCTAGCAGCTTGGGGGCTAGCGGGGGGAATGAGCAGTTCTTC. Encoded protein: CASSLGASGGNEQFF.

The V call is TRBV7-2, the J call TRBJ2-6, with D tentatively TRBD1 (5 bases). The germline V gene has CDR1 SGHTA and CDR2 FQGNSA. This CDR3 spans 16 amino acids. V dropped 0 bases and J dropped 2 bases, with 8 bases sitting between them. CDR3 nucleotides: TGTGCCAGCAGCTTAGCGGAAGGGGCTGGGGCCAACGTCCTGACTTTC. It specifies CASSLAEGAGANVLTF.

This chain uses TRBV5-1 with TRBJ1-3; tentative D call: TRBD1 (5 bases). CDR1 and CDR2 from the germline V gene are SGHRS and YFSETQ. The length of the CDR3 is 15 residues. The ends were cut back, 0 bases at V and 5 bases at J, with 12 bases in the middle. The CDR3 sequence: CASSLGRSGRNTIYF. The DNA for the CDR3 is TGCGCCAGCAGCTTGGGCAGGTCAGGGAGAAACACCATATATTTT.

The genes are TRBV4-2 and TRBJ1-4; D ambiguous. CDR3 length equals 13 residues. Germline CDR1 LGHNA, CDR2 YNFKEQ. V dropped 0 bases and J dropped 10 bases, with 9 bases sitting between them. The CDR3 here is CASSQEVEGKLFF. In DNA form, the CDR3 reads TGTGCCAGCAGCCAAGAAGTGGAAGGAAAACTGTTTTTT.

The rearrangement links TRBV6-1 to TRBJ1-3; D might be TRBD1 (5 bases). Germline-derived CDR1 and CDR2 are MNHNS and SASEGT. This CDR3 contains 15 residues. V lost 1 base and J lost 0, with 7 bases in between. CDR3 DNA: TGTGCCAGCAGTGAAGGGGGGGTCTCTGGAAACACCATATATTTT. This codes for CASSEGGVSGNTIYF.